Below, one T cell receptor (beta chain) is given with its context. Its antigen specificity is not known. No base qualities exist here, and no much larger clone lies one base off it. The data originate from a study of shared clonotypes between healthy human individuals (dated by TCRdb to the early 2020s). Broadly, across the study: A couple of women and a few men aged 18 to 49 years were included in the cohort. To estimate repertoire size and how much clonotypes are shared between individuals, the study performed deep sequencing of blood TCR repertoires from roughly five healthy adults. Different laboratories and diverse techniques were used to prepare libraries and sequence TCR repertoires, to increase sequencing depth and limit assay-specific biases. Between about 0.8 and 9 billion PBMCs per donor were obtained by leukapheresis.

Using the deep immunoSEQ assay, TCR CDR3 regions were amplified from genomic DNA by multiplex PCR. Extracted genomic DNA from each cell subset was distributed evenly across all wells of several immunoSEQ 96-well plates, and each plate was treated as a replicate. For unsorted PBMC, about 300 ng genomic DNA, equal to tens of thousands of T cell genomes, was loaded into each replicate PCR. Ten immunoSEQ deep assay plates were used to sequence unsorted PBMC genomic DNA. Purified libraries were quantified with a Qubit 3.0 fluorometer, sized on a Bioanalyzer 2100, and re-quantified with the KAPA Library Quantification kit. A separate single-read 150-cycle Illumina NextSeq 550 flow cell was used to sequence each immunoSEQ 96-well plate. Per the source publication's procedure: Because the immunoSEQ output included only junctional sequences and no quality scores, the filtering could not be the same as the filtering used for full-length reads. Sequences were annotated with PyIR, a Python wrapper for IgBLAST v1.9, using IMGT germline references to assign V/J genes and CDR3. Reads with weak V/J assignments (E-value above 1e-6), missing CDR3, stop codons, out-of-frame junctions, or ambiguous translated residues were removed. V3J clonotypes were defined by identical inferred V gene, J gene, and CDR3 amino acid sequence. Percentage overlap between repertoires was calculated by dividing the number of shared unique clonotypes by the size of the smaller repertoire. Three approaches were used to assess repertoire richness: RTK rarefaction, the Chao1 estimator, and Recon v2.1 estimates of unobserved clonotypes. Imported from immuneACCESS, the table was reduced by TCRdb to in-frame sequences with V and J called. These copies leave out some clones; in studies compared against another copy, an unresolved V gene accounts for under half, and the cause of the remainder is not known. V, J and clone size reflect that table, while D and trimming were determined from the DNA. The sample table shows about 510,000 clones, and about four fifths are seen once. The ten largest clones represent about an eighth of the sample.

Beyond this particular receptor, the publication reports: Based on pairwise subsampling, the degree of clonotype sharing among donors was expected to be affected by sequencing depth. Because the study included only a small number of donors, the genetic and exposure-history diversity represented was limited. Sampling was limited to blood, and TCR repertoires in tissue likely differ from TCR repertoires in blood.

A distance of 11 bases separates the germline ends of V and J, which lose 4 bases and 1 base respectively. In the germline V gene, CDR1 corresponds to MRHNA and CDR2 to SNTAGT. The CDR3, cysteine through phenylalanine, is 16 amino acids long. Just the 48-base CDR3 DNA is kept, in frame starting at base 1. Donors were healthy HIV-negative adults with no recently reported acute infections or vaccinations. Only Caucasian adults living in Nashville, Tennessee, USA were represented among the donors. In the unsorted samples, 70 million to 90 million PBMCs were counted, and genomic DNA was extracted using the QIAamp DNA Blood Mini kit. After blood collection by leukapheresis, PBMCs were isolated using Ficoll-Histopaque density gradient centrifugation and then cryopreserved in the vapor phase of liquid nitrogen.

Input material: PBMCs. This chain joins TRBV6-4 to TRBJ2-6; the D gene could be TRBD1 or TRBD2, each one agreeing over 5 bases. The clonotype comes from a woman between 40 and 55 years old in good health. Some clones in this sample may be carry-over from other donors' samples. This receptor has the CDR3 CASSAQGESGANVLTF. The sequenced DNA is TGTGCCAGCAGTGCGCAGGGAGAGTCTGGGGCCAACGTCCTGACTTTC.